What follows are 5 T cell receptor beta chains derived from one specimen sequenced in a study of naive and memory T cell subsets. Treatment described: skin biopsy from PPD injection site in Mantoux-positive individual. The library had UMIs added by 3' ligation of an oligonucleotide to TCR cDNA. Ligated cDNA underwent four rounds of PCR with nested alpha and beta constant region primers and SP2. TCRdb called the UMI-ligation and nested PCR reads again in MiXCR, with one record for every CDR3 protein. The sample consists of 25,000 to 35,000 distinct CDR3 sequences, 6.5% to 8% of them appearing once. Sequencing used skin, obtained from a tuberculin skin test site. The receptor source for this set is an adult in good health.

This clonotype occurred a few times. A much more abundant neighbour one base away suggests this may be a read error. V is TRBV12-3 or TRBV12-4 and J is TRBJ1-1; D unclear. CDR3 length: 12 residues. V gave up 2 bases and J gave up 3 bases, with 4 bases separating them. CDR3: CASSLSYTEAFF. The CDR3 region has the DNA TGTGCCAGCAGTTTATCGTACACTGAAGCTTTCTTT.

This rearrangement joins TRBV27 to TRBJ2-2; D may be TRBD2 (6 bases). With 2 bases removed from V and 0 bases from J, the gap between germline ends came to 7 bases. The CDR3 runs 15 residues. Germline V gene lookup returns CDR1 MNHEY and CDR2 SMNVEV (reference sequence). The CDR3 region is CASSLQRANTGELFF. Here the CDR3 DNA reads TGTGCCAGCAGTTTACAGCGGGCGAACACCGGGGAGCTGTTTTTT.

This clonotype came up many times. The chain employs TRBV12-3 or TRBV12-4 and TRBJ2-4; D unclear. Trimming removed 2 bases from V and 8 bases from J, with 13 bases in between. The CDR3 length is 14 residues. This CDR3 reads CASSLNNPGDIQYF. In DNA, the CDR3 is TGTGCCAGCAGTTTAAACAACCCGGGTGACATTCAGTACTTC.

This clonotype was counted many times. The chain links TRBV7-2 to TRBJ1-1, with D unresolved. This CDR3 has 11 residues. Germline loops: CDR1 SGHTA, CDR2 FQGNSA. V shed 5 bases and J shed 8 bases, with 9 bases lying between them. The CDR3 here is CASSQVAEAFF. The CDR3 nucleotides read TGTGCCAGCAGCCAGGTGGCAGAAGCTTTCTTT.

Notes on this clonotype: A much larger clone sits a single nucleotide away, making a read error possible. The V call is TRBV6-2 or TRBV6-3, the J call TRBJ2-7, with D unresolved. This CDR3 is 13 amino acids long. Looked up from germline, CDR1 is MNHEY and CDR2 is SVGEGT. As DNA, the CDR3 is TGTGCCAACAGTTACTCGAATAACTACGAGCAGTACTTC. Translating gives CANSYSNNYEQYF.